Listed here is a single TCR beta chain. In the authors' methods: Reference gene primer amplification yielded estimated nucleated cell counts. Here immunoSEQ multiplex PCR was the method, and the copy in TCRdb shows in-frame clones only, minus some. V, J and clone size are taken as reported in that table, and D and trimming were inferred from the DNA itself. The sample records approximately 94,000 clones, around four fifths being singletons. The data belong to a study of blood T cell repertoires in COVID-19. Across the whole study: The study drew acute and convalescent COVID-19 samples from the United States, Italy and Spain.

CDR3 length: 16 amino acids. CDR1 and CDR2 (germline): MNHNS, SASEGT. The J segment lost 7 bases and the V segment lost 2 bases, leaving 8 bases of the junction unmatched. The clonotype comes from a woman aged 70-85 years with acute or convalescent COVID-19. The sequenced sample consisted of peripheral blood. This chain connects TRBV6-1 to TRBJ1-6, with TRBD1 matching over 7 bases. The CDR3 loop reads CASSERLLQGNSPLHF. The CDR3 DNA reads TGTGCCAGCAGTGAACGTTTACTACAGGGGAATTCACCCCTCCACTTT.